This T cell receptor (beta chain) was sequenced in a study of blood T cell repertoires in COVID-19 (dated by TCRdb to about 2020). Describing the broader study: Samples covering the acute and convalescent phases of COVID-19 were provided by collaborators in the United States, Italy and Spain. The dataset comprised deeply sampled blood TCRbeta repertoires from subjects exposed to, actively infected with, or recovered from COVID-19. The repertoires were released in a freely available public database intended as a resource for research on the immune response to SARS-CoV-2. The prospective study material was composed of cDNA or gDNA derived from T cells, B-cell-depleted T cells, or PBMCs. A de-identified subject ID, COVID-19 status, age in years and sex were almost always included in the sample metadata. Where available, HLA class I and class II types were obtained from metadata supplied by the sample provider rather than from assay-based typing. The samples were drawn from the first 160 participants of the ongoing ImmuneRACE study and from 1,254 subjects provided by 6 global collaborators.

From its cysteine to its phenylalanine, the CDR3 spans 15 amino acids. Of all the DNA, just the CDR3 is kept, 45 bases in frame from base 1. Trimming leaves V shorter by 5 bases and J shorter by 2 bases, with the junction holding 5 bases beyond the gene matches. Via the germline V gene, CDR1 is MDHEN and CDR2 SYDVKM. TCRbeta CDR3 regions were amplified from genomic DNA using the immunoSEQ Assay, a bias-controlled multiplex PCR. Under the source paper's analysis protocol: Nucleated cell counts per sample were estimated from amplification of reference gene primers within the assay. To quantify the absolute abundance of each unique TCRbeta CDR3 rearrangement, sequence reads were collapsed and filtered. For each sample, productive Simpson clonality was calculated as the square root of Simpson's diversity index over productive rearrangements. Imported from immuneACCESS, the table was reduced by TCRdb to in-frame sequences with V and J called. These copies leave out some clones; in studies compared against another copy, an unresolved V gene accounts for under half, and the cause of the remainder is not known. V and J calls plus clone size are reproduced from that table; the DNA served to infer D and trimming. The sample includes about 200,000 clones, with roughly 80% observed a single time. Jointly, the top ten make up roughly 7% of the sample.

On this clone: No antigen is known for it. Base quality data are lacking; no much larger clone is found one base away.

Enrolling through a virtual design, the prospective study's participants ranged in age from roughly 18 to 90 years and lived across roughly 23 United States geographic areas. In the prospective study, cohorts were assigned on the basis of participant-reported clinical history obtained from a screening survey and a study questionnaire. Recovered participants in ImmuneRACE Cohort 3 were defined as having two consecutive negative NP/OP PCR tests, clearance from a healthcare professional, or resolution of symptoms. Mobile phlebotomists in the prospective study collected whole blood, serum and a nasopharyngeal or oropharyngeal swab from every participant. Over a roughly 2-month period, participants in the prospective study had the option of providing additional blood draws and questionnaires. Prospective study blood samples were shipped either frozen or at room temperature before DNA extraction. What the study reported, not specific to this receptor: Clinical and demographic metadata were provided uncurated, with the amount varying by source and participant.

This TCR derives from a man aged 35 to 55 who had recovered from COVID-19. Input material: PBMCs or T cells enriched from blood (not recorded which). In this chain, TRBV28 is recombined with TRBJ2-7; TRBD2 agrees with 11 junctional bases. The sequence in DNA is TGTGCCAGCAGTGGGGGGACTAGCGGTACCTACGAGCAGTACTTC. Its translation is CASSGGTSGTYEQYF. The variable domain in full, with residues beyond the CDR3 obtained from the reference TRBV28 and TRBJ2-7 genes, is DVKVTQSSRYLVKRTGEKVFLECVQDMDHENMFWYRQDPGLGLRLIYFSYDVKMKEKGDIPEGYSVSREKKERFSLILESASTNQTSMYLCASSGGTSGTYEQYFGPGTRLTVT.